A selection of T cell receptor beta chains follows, all from one sample in a study of blood T cells in healthy people across ages. TCRdb used MiXCR to reprocess the 5' RACE reads, holding one entry per CDR3 protein. The sample has some 760,000 distinct CDR3 sequences; 20% to 30% are singletons. The same sample was also used in a study of T cells of mothers and their children.

Sequencing input: blood. These receptors all stem from a boy younger than 18 in good health. The CDR3 runs from the conserved cysteine through the conserved F or W. The D gene is left open where the match is weak. Expanded clones get a size class; other rows say once, few or many, or leave the size out.

j_gene: TRBJ2-2; v_gene: TRBV5-1; d_gene: TRBD2; abundance: few; len: 15; CDR3aa: CASSAGTSGTGELFF; CDR3nt: TGCGCCAGCAGCGCCGGGACTAGCGGCACCGGGGAGCTGTTTTTT
j_gene: TRBJ2-3; v_gene: TRBV6-2/TRBV6-3; d_gene: TRBD2; abundance: .; len: 17; CDR3aa: CASSYSETAGREDTQYF; CDR3nt: TGTGCCAGCAGTTACTCGGAAACAGCGGGGAGGGAAGATACGCAGTATTTT
j_gene: TRBJ1-1; v_gene: TRBV7-9; d_gene: .; abundance: few; len: 11; CDR3aa: CASSSVGIAFF; CDR3nt: TGTGCCAGCAGCTCCGTGGGCATAGCTTTCTTT
j_gene: TRBJ1-2; v_gene: TRBV29-1; d_gene: .; abundance: .; len: 15; CDR3aa: CGVIGWGPQGVGYTF; CDR3nt: TGCGGCGTTATTGGGTGGGGGCCCCAGGGCGTCGGCTACACCTTC
j_gene: TRBJ2-7; v_gene: TRBV12-5; d_gene: .; abundance: .; len: 14; CDR3aa: CASGPSTGAYEQYF; CDR3nt: TGTGCTAGTGGTCCCTCGACGGGCGCCTACGAGCAGTACTTC
j_gene: TRBJ2-3; v_gene: TRBV7-9; d_gene: .; abundance: few; len: 12; CDR3aa: CASRTNWDTQYF; CDR3nt: TGTGCCAGCAGGACGAATTGGGATACGCAGTATTTT
j_gene: TRBJ2-1; v_gene: TRBV12-3/TRBV12-4; d_gene: .; abundance: .; len: 12; CDR3aa: CASSLYFDEQFF; CDR3nt: TGTGCCAGCAGTCTCTACTTCGATGAGCAGTTCTTC
j_gene: TRBJ1-2; v_gene: TRBV6-6; d_gene: .; abundance: .; len: 15; CDR3aa: CASSYSLAGDYGYTF; CDR3nt: TGTGCCAGCAGTTACTCCCTGGCAGGGGACTATGGCTACACCTTC
j_gene: TRBJ2-1; v_gene: TRBV12-3/TRBV12-4; d_gene: .; abundance: few; len: 15; CDR3aa: CASSPRVWGYNEQFF; CDR3nt: TGTGCCAGCAGCCCCAGGGTCTGGGGCTACAATGAGCAGTTCTTC
j_gene: TRBJ2-7; v_gene: TRBV28; d_gene: TRBD2; abundance: few; len: 14; CDR3aa: CASSKLAGSYEQYF; CDR3nt: TGTGCCAGCAGTAAACTAGCGGGTAGCTACGAGCAGTACTTC
j_gene: TRBJ2-1; v_gene: TRBV6-1; d_gene: .; abundance: .; len: 11; CDR3aa: CASNRLDEQFF; CDR3nt: TGTGCCAGCAATAGGTTGGATGAGCAGTTCTTC
j_gene: TRBJ1-5; v_gene: TRBV20-1; d_gene: .; abundance: .; len: 13; CDR3aa: CSAAQVGNQPQHF; CDR3nt: TGCAGTGCTGCCCAGGTTGGCAATCAGCCCCAGCATTTT
j_gene: TRBJ2-7; v_gene: TRBV20-1; d_gene: TRBD1; abundance: .; len: 15; CDR3aa: CSATGLTGAAYEQYF; CDR3nt: TGCAGTGCTACGGGCCTCACAGGGGCCGCCTACGAGCAGTACTTC
j_gene: TRBJ2-3; v_gene: TRBV25-1; d_gene: TRBD2; abundance: .; len: 15; CDR3aa: CASSSRAGAPDTQYF; CDR3nt: TGTGCCAGCAGTTCGAGGGCGGGAGCCCCAGATACGCAGTATTTT
j_gene: TRBJ2-5; v_gene: TRBV7-2; d_gene: TRBD1; abundance: .; len: 14; CDR3aa: CASSAGQGFETQYF; CDR3nt: TGTGCCAGCAGCGCCGGACAGGGTTTCGAGACCCAGTACTTC
j_gene: TRBJ1-2; v_gene: TRBV13; d_gene: .; abundance: few; len: 17; CDR3aa: CASSLAPGTLTNYGYTF; CDR3nt: TGTGCCAGCAGCTTAGCCCCCGGGACCCTGACTAACTATGGCTACACCTTC
j_gene: TRBJ2-7; v_gene: TRBV20-1; d_gene: TRBD2; abundance: few; len: 15; CDR3aa: CSATMREPATGEQYF; CDR3nt: TGCAGTGCAACAATGCGGGAGCCTGCTACGGGTGAGCAGTACTTC
j_gene: TRBJ1-4; v_gene: TRBV11-2; d_gene: .; abundance: many; len: 15; CDR3aa: CASSFQGATNEKLFF; CDR3nt: TGTGCCAGCAGCTTTCAAGGTGCAACTAATGAAAAACTGTTTTTT
j_gene: TRBJ2-1; v_gene: TRBV19; d_gene: TRBD2; abundance: few; len: 13; CDR3aa: CASSGSAGEGQFF; CDR3nt: TGTGCCAGTAGTGGATCGGCGGGAGAAGGGCAGTTCTTC
j_gene: TRBJ2-1; v_gene: TRBV20-1; d_gene: TRBD1; abundance: few; len: 15; CDR3aa: CSATSGDRPYNEQFF; CDR3nt: TGCAGTGCCACTAGTGGGGACAGACCCTACAATGAGCAGTTCTTC
j_gene: TRBJ2-1; v_gene: TRBV5-1; d_gene: .; abundance: .; len: 18; CDR3aa: CASSLGGRSRSSYNEQFF; CDR3nt: TGCGCCAGCAGCTTGGGTGGCAGGTCGAGAAGCTCCTACAATGAGCAGTTCTTC
j_gene: TRBJ2-1; v_gene: TRBV7-9; d_gene: TRBD1; abundance: few; len: 16; CDR3aa: CASSSGTGPSYNEQFF; CDR3nt: TGTGCCAGCAGCTCAGGGACAGGGCCCTCCTACAATGAGCAGTTCTTC
j_gene: TRBJ1-4; v_gene: TRBV29-1; d_gene: .; abundance: few; len: 11; CDR3aa: CSARRGGELFF; CDR3nt: TGCAGCGCCCGTCGGGGCGGAGAACTGTTTTTT
j_gene: TRBJ2-7; v_gene: TRBV7-9; d_gene: TRBD1; abundance: .; len: 15; CDR3aa: CASSPGQGGRNEQYF; CDR3nt: TGTGCCAGCAGCCCTGGACAGGGAGGTCGAAACGAGCAGTACTTC
j_gene: TRBJ1-1; v_gene: TRBV21-1; d_gene: .; abundance: few; len: 16; CDR3aa: CASYRIGVRESTEAFF; CDR3nt: TGTGCCAGCTACCGCATCGGGGTACGGGAGAGCACTGAAGCTTTCTTT
j_gene: TRBJ2-7; v_gene: TRBV6-5; d_gene: TRBD2; abundance: few; len: 14; CDR3aa: CASRRLAAPYEQYF; CDR3nt: TGTGCCAGCAGAAGACTAGCGGCCCCCTACGAGCAGTACTTC
j_gene: TRBJ2-7; v_gene: TRBV6-5; d_gene: TRBD2; abundance: .; len: 15; CDR3aa: CASSSGLAGFYEQYF; CDR3nt: TGTGCCAGCAGCTCCGGACTAGCGGGCTTCTACGAGCAGTACTTC
j_gene: TRBJ2-4; v_gene: TRBV5-1; d_gene: .; abundance: few; len: 11; CDR3aa: CASSSDRVWYF; CDR3nt: TGCGCCAGCAGCTCGGACCGCGTGTGGTACTTC
j_gene: TRBJ2-7; v_gene: TRBV3-1; d_gene: .; abundance: .; len: 16; CDR3aa: CASSQLAGTRFSEQYF; CDR3nt: TGTGCCAGCAGCCAACTCGCCGGGACCAGGTTTTCCGAGCAGTACTTC
j_gene: TRBJ2-1; v_gene: TRBV12-3/TRBV12-4; d_gene: .; abundance: .; len: 15; CDR3aa: CASSLRGGAFNEQFF; CDR3nt: TGTGCCAGCAGTTTACGTGGGGGCGCCTTCAATGAGCAGTTCTTC
j_gene: TRBJ2-3; v_gene: TRBV7-9; d_gene: .; abundance: few; len: 16; CDR3aa: CASSSVVGRDTDTQYF; CDR3nt: TGTGCCAGCAGCTCAGTTGTTGGGCGAGACACAGATACGCAGTATTTT
j_gene: TRBJ2-1; v_gene: TRBV2; d_gene: TRBD2; abundance: few; len: 14; CDR3aa: CASWGLAGGNEQFF; CDR3nt: TGTGCCAGCTGGGGACTAGCGGGAGGTAATGAGCAGTTCTTC
j_gene: TRBJ2-5; v_gene: TRBV28; d_gene: TRBD1; abundance: .; len: 17; CDR3aa: CASMRLPTGMNLETQYF; CDR3nt: TGTGCCAGCATGAGATTGCCGACAGGGATGAATCTGGAGACCCAGTACTTC
j_gene: TRBJ2-4; v_gene: TRBV20-1; d_gene: .; abundance: .; len: 15; CDR3aa: CSARGGTGSPDIQYF; CDR3nt: TGCAGTGCTAGAGGCGGGACCGGGTCCCCAGACATTCAGTACTTC
j_gene: TRBJ2-1; v_gene: TRBV12-3/TRBV12-4; d_gene: .; abundance: few; len: 12; CDR3aa: CASSLQDSEQFF; CDR3nt: TGTGCCAGCAGCCTCCAGGATAGCGAGCAGTTCTTC
j_gene: TRBJ2-5; v_gene: TRBV29-1; d_gene: .; abundance: once; len: 16; CDR3aa: CSVVVEAEFDQETQYF; CDR3nt: TGCAGCGTTGTAGTTGAGGCAGAGTTCGACCAAGAGACCCAGTACTTC
j_gene: TRBJ2-3; v_gene: TRBV4-3; d_gene: .; abundance: .; len: 14; CDR3aa: CASSQDVATDTQYF; CDR3nt: TGCGCCAGCAGCCAAGACGTAGCGACAGATACGCAGTATTTT
j_gene: TRBJ1-3; v_gene: TRBV6-1; d_gene: .; abundance: .; len: 17; CDR3aa: CASRSYRAILSGNTIYF; CDR3nt: TGTGCCAGCAGATCTTACAGGGCCATACTCTCTGGAAACACCATATATTTT
j_gene: TRBJ2-7; v_gene: TRBV27; d_gene: TRBD1; abundance: .; len: 14; CDR3aa: CASSSGGARNEQYF; CDR3nt: TGTGCCAGCAGTTCAGGGGGCGCAAGGAACGAGCAGTACTTC
j_gene: TRBJ1-1; v_gene: TRBV5-1; d_gene: TRBD1; abundance: few; len: 16; CDR3aa: CASREGQGALDTEAFF; CDR3nt: TGCGCCAGCAGAGAGGGACAGGGGGCTTTGGACACTGAAGCTTTCTTT
j_gene: TRBJ2-1; v_gene: TRBV6-2/TRBV6-3; d_gene: .; abundance: .; len: 11; CDR3aa: CASRILDEQFF; CDR3nt: TGTGCCAGCAGGATTTTGGATGAGCAGTTCTTC
j_gene: TRBJ2-2; v_gene: TRBV3-1; d_gene: .; abundance: .; len: 15; CDR3aa: CASSRAWGVPGELSF; CDR3nt: TGTGCCAGCAGCCGAGCCTGGGGGGTCCCCGGGGAGCTGTCTTTT
j_gene: TRBJ1-2; v_gene: TRBV27; d_gene: .; abundance: few; len: 14; CDR3aa: CASSLNPSGYGYTF; CDR3nt: TGTGCCAGCAGTTTAAACCCCTCTGGCTATGGCTACACCTTC
j_gene: TRBJ1-5; v_gene: TRBV4-2; d_gene: .; abundance: .; len: 15; CDR3aa: CASSQERQSNQPQHF; CDR3nt: TGTGCCAGCAGCCAAGAGCGCCAGAGCAATCAGCCCCAGCATTTT
j_gene: TRBJ2-5; v_gene: TRBV29-1; d_gene: TRBD2; abundance: .; len: 13; CDR3aa: CSVSTSGKETQYF; CDR3nt: TGCAGCGTTTCGACTAGCGGGAAAGAGACCCAGTACTTC
j_gene: TRBJ2-7; v_gene: TRBV6-5; d_gene: .; abundance: .; len: 15; CDR3aa: CASSPQGTGPYEQYF; CDR3nt: TGTGCCAGCAGTCCGCAGGGTACCGGTCCCTACGAGCAGTACTTC
j_gene: TRBJ2-3; v_gene: TRBV7-3; d_gene: TRBD2; abundance: few; len: 14; CDR3aa: CASSNSGSGDTQYF; CDR3nt: TGTGCCAGCAGTAATAGCGGGAGCGGTGATACGCAGTATTTT
j_gene: TRBJ1-6; v_gene: TRBV15; d_gene: TRBD1; abundance: .; len: 15; CDR3aa: CATSRESTGDSPLHF; CDR3nt: TGTGCCACCAGCAGAGAATCAACAGGGGACTCACCCCTCCACTTT
j_gene: TRBJ2-1; v_gene: TRBV7-8; d_gene: .; abundance: .; len: 14; CDR3aa: CASSSRTGNNEQFF; CDR3nt: TGTGCCAGCAGCTCCCGAACAGGGAACAATGAGCAGTTCTTC
j_gene: TRBJ2-7; v_gene: TRBV7-8; d_gene: TRBD2; abundance: few; len: 15; CDR3aa: CASSFELAGVREQYF; CDR3nt: TGTGCCAGCAGCTTCGAACTAGCGGGAGTAAGGGAGCAGTACTTC
j_gene: TRBJ2-5; v_gene: TRBV11-2; d_gene: .; abundance: few; len: 15; CDR3aa: CASSPGTLSGETQYF; CDR3nt: TGTGCCAGCAGCCCCGGGACCCTTAGTGGAGAGACCCAGTACTTC
j_gene: TRBJ2-1; v_gene: TRBV6-6; d_gene: .; abundance: few; len: 15; CDR3aa: CASSYVQQASDEQFF; CDR3nt: TGTGCCAGCAGTTACGTTCAGCAGGCCTCGGATGAGCAGTTCTTC